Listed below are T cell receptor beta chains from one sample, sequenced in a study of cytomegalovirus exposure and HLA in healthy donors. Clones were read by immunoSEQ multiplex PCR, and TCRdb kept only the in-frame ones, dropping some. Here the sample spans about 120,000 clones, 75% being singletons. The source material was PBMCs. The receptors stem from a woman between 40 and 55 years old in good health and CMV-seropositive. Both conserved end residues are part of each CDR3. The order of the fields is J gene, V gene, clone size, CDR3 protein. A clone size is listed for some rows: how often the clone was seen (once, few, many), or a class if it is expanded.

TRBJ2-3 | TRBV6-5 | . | CASSAIAGGGDTQYF
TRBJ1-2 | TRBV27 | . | CASSFGGGYGYTF
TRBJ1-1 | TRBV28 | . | CASSFFRQVEAFF
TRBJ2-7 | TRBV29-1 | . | CSVFTRDTYEQYF
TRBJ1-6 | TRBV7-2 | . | CASSLVAGRDSPLHF
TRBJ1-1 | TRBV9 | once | CASSVGGELNTEAFF
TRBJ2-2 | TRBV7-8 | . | CASSWAGSGELFF
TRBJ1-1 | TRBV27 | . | CASTRGAETNTEAFF
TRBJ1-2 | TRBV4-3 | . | CASSQDWLNYGYTF
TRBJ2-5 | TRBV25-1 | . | CASGTGGETQYF
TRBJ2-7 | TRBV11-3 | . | CASSRGAGGYEQYF
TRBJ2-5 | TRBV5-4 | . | CASSAEGTGVETQYF
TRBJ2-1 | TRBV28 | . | CASSLHPGVRNEQFF
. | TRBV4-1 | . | CASSPLTVRYEQYF
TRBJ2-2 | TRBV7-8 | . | CASKIQGAVGELFF
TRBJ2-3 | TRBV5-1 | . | CASSSGQGGSTDTQYF
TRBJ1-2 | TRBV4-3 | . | CASSHYRGQGYGYTF
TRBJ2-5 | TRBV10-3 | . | CAISRTGQETQYF
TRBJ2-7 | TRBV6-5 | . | CASSFGQNYEQYF
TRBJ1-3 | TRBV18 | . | CASSSQGNSGNTIYF
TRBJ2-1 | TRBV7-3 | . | CASSSSGGFGSNEQFF
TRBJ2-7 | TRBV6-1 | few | CASSTVYEQYF
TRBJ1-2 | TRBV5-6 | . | CASSLKGNGYTF
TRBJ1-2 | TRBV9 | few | CASSRTGGVNGYTF
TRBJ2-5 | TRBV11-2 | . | CASSLGFAEETQYF
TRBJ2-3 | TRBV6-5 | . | CASAQRGNTDTQYF
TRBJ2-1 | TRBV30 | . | CAWSVVGGEQFF
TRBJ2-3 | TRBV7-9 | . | CASSSEQASLSLSTDTQYF
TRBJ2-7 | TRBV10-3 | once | CASRQGPYEQYF
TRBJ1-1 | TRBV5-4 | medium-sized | CASSLLGDTEAFF
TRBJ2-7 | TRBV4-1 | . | CASSQVGQSLTYEQYF
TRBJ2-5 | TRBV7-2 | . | CASSFDPRSVQTQYF
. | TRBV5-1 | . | CASSLGAGTLFSYEQYF
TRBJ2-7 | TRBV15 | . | CATSRDLGAGANREQYF
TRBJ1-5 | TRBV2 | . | CASSKETGAWNQPQHF
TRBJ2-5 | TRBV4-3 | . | CASSQDHDRGETQYF
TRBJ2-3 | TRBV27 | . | CASSLGLADWSTDTQYF
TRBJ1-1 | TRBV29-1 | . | CSVGAHTEAFF
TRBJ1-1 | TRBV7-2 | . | CASSRGMNTEAFF
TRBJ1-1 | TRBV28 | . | CASSLSSRLNTEAFF
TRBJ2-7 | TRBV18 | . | CASSPGQGLTYEQYF
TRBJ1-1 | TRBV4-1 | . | CASTLSFGQGYTEAFF
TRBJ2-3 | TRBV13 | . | CASSSYLQGDTQYF
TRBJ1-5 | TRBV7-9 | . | CASSLGGRVENQPQHF
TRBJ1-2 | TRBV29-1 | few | CSVDPQGGDYGYTF
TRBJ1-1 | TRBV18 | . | CASSLLQGTGNTEAFF
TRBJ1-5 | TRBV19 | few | CASSIGLGAPPQHF
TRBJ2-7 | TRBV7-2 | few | CASSTRQGKYEQYF
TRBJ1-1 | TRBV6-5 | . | CASSAAGLTEAFF
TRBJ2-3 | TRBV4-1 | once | CASSQSDTDTQYF
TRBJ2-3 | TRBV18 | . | CASSPRSGPSTDTQYF
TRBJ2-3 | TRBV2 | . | CASRPGSGSHVPGKQYF
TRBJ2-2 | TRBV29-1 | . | CSVESVRGRNTGELFF